These T cell receptor beta chains were read from a single sample in a study of blood T cell repertoires in COVID-19. The table came from immunoSEQ multiplex PCR; TCRdb's copy has only in-frame clones and leaves some out. This sample has 250,000 to 350,000 clones, with 75% to 90% found just once. The sample taken for sequencing was peripheral blood. The receptors come from a woman aged 25 to 39 with active or convalescent COVID-19. Each CDR3 is given without its conserved first and last residue. Fields, in order: V gene, CDR3 protein.

V: TRBV3-1/TRBV3-2; CDR3: ASSRDIFAF
V: TRBV28; CDR3: ASSSPGLSHTEAF
V: TRBV28; CDR3: ASRSGVHNYGYT
V: TRBV6-6; CDR3: ASSYSSGGTYEQY
V: TRBV5-1; CDR3: ASSAGTDDYT
V: TRBV6-4; CDR3: ANSTVNTEAF
V: TRBV6-2/TRBV6-3; CDR3: ASSRLSGGRDTQY
V: TRBV28; CDR3: ASSLQGASSPLH
V: TRBV15; CDR3: ATSRGDRGSDGYT
V: TRBV18; CDR3: ASSPIGLAGEPSQETQY
V: TRBV19; CDR3: ASSIARGGSYNEQF
V: TRBV5-6; CDR3: ASSFGTGDYGYT
V: TRBV2; CDR3: ASSGRTGGGNQPQH
V: TRBV7-2; CDR3: ASSLGQPLGYT
V: TRBV7-3; CDR3: ASRAKPGGPADEQF
V: TRBV7-8; CDR3: ASSLSGGGAYNEQF
V: TRBV18; CDR3: ASSRQRGGFSDTQY
V: TRBV3-1/TRBV3-2; CDR3: ASRLDRNSYNEQF
V: TRBV6-5; CDR3: ASTVGGNQPQH
V: TRBV6-6; CDR3: ASSRTRDRVETQY
V: TRBV24-1; CDR3: ATSEADRGALNTQY
V: TRBV18; CDR3: ASSPQQNTEAF
V: TRBV19; CDR3: ASSTDRGRHMNTEAF
V: TRBV5-1; CDR3: ASSRDSNTEAF
V: TRBV28; CDR3: ASSLAGGTIY
V: TRBV7-2; CDR3: ASSQTRTGSYGYT
V: TRBV5-6; CDR3: ASSSGQGFYGYT
V: TRBV3-1/TRBV3-2; CDR3: ASSPSSRVGNTIY
V: TRBV24-1; CDR3: ATSLAGGNTQY
V: TRBV5-5; CDR3: ASSYSTGWNYGYT
V: TRBV11-2; CDR3: ASSPGRSGNTIY
V: TRBV5-1; CDR3: ASSGNDRGPGYGYT
V: TRBV7-9; CDR3: ASSFEAALDTQY
V: TRBV6-5; CDR3: ATQRVPNTGELF
V: TRBV5-6; CDR3: ASSLWQEETQY
V: TRBV14; CDR3: ASRPAGSGNTIY
V: TRBV18; CDR3: ASSLLDRGYQPQH
V: TRBV28; CDR3: ASSDNRVTTYEQY
V: TRBV5-6; CDR3: ASSLAGIEETQY
V: TRBV7-2; CDR3: ASSAYNQPQH
V: TRBV5-1; CDR3: ASSFFPTGEDGYT
V: TRBV5-8; CDR3: ARLATEAF
V: TRBV6-5; CDR3: ASSSRRLPNQPQH
V: TRBV10-3; CDR3: AISKGDSGNTIY
V: TRBV19; CDR3: ASSIFDAATFQETQY
V: TRBV29-1; CDR3: SAIPGLEAF
V: TRBV11-2; CDR3: ATRQEGVNTEAF
V: TRBV5-6; CDR3: ASSVLAGNNSPLH
V: TRBV29-1; CDR3: SVPRLGDTEAF
V: TRBV5-5; CDR3: ASSFEGPRVRQF
V: TRBV19; CDR3: ASSTVHNQPQH
V: TRBV10-3; CDR3: AISSGTLGSGQY
V: TRBV7-9; CDR3: ASSLVADSYEQY
V: TRBV5-1; CDR3: ASSTGLGGEKLF